The 28 T cell receptor beta chains reported below all come from one sample, sequenced in a study of cytomegalovirus exposure and HLA in healthy donors. Data came from immunoSEQ multiplex PCR; TCRdb stores just in-frame clones and leaves some out. The sample consists of some 290,000 clones, around 90% of them appearing once. The sample taken for sequencing was PBMCs. These receptor sequences come from a young man in good health and CMV-seronegative.

The chain recombines TRBV2 with TRBJ2-3; TRBD2 agrees at 10 bases. Per the germline V gene, CDR1 is SNHLY and CDR2 is FYNNEI. J lost 3 bases, V lost 10 bases, and 10 bases had no gene match. The CDR3 covers 15 residues. For the CDR3, the DNA is TGTGCCACTCCCCGCCCGGGACTAGCGACAGATACGCAGTATTTT. Encoded protein: CATPRPGLATDTQYF.

The rearrangement links TRBV4-1 to TRBJ2-1, with 7 bases aligning to TRBD2. Germline trimming cut 1 base from V and 7 bases from J; bases unmatched to any gene: 7. The CDR3 is 15 residues long. Per germline, CDR1 MGHRA and CDR2 YSYEKL. Here the CDR3 DNA reads TGCGCCAGCAGCCAAGTCGGAGCGGGGAGGAATGAGCAGTTCTTC. Its protein product is CASSQVGAGRNEQFF.

The V gene is TRBV5-4, the J gene TRBJ1-2, with D possibly being TRBD1 (6 bases). Trimming shortened V by 0 bases and J by 3 bases, and 6 bases separated the two germline ends. CDR1 is SGHNT, CDR2 YYREEE, per germline (reference sequence). This CDR3 is 13 amino acids long. The CDR3 is CASSLDRDYGYTF. The CDR3 nucleotides are TGTGCCAGCAGCTTGGACAGGGACTATGGCTACACCTTC. Full variable domain (outside the CDR3, taken from reference TRBV5-4 and TRBJ1-2): ETGVTQSPTHLIKTRGQQVTLRCSSQSGHNTVSWYQQALGQGPQFIFQYYREEENGRGNFPPRFSGLQFPNYSSELNVNALELDDSALYLCASSLDRDYGYTFGSGTRLTVV.

The rearrangement joins TRBV19 to TRBJ1-4, with no clear D. Per germline, CDR1 LNHDA and CDR2 SQIVND (reference sequence). The CDR3 spans 15 residues. The germline V and J ends were trimmed by 0 bases and 2 bases, with 7 bases remaining between them. Written as DNA, the CDR3 is TGTGCCAGTAGTATAGATCGAGGGACTAATGAAAAACTGTTTTTT. Amino acids: CASSIDRGTNEKLFF. Supplemented by reference TRBV19 and TRBJ1-4, the full variable domain reads DGGITQSPKYLFRKEGQNVTLSCEQNLNHDAMYWYRQDPGQGLRLIYYSQIVNDFQKGDIAEGYSVSREKKESFPLTVTSAQKNPTAFYLCASSIDRGTNEKLFFGSGTQLSVL.

J is TRBJ1-1 and V is TRBV30, with TRBD1 as a possible D gene (6 bases). V was trimmed by 2 bases and J by 4 bases, leaving 11 bases between them. CDR1 and CDR2 from the germline V gene are GTSNPN and SVGIG (reference sequence). The CDR3 is 13 amino acids. This chain's CDR3 is CAWSRGSRTEAFF. CDR3 sequence (DNA): TGTGCCTGGAGTAGGGGGTCTCGCACTGAAGCTTTCTTT.

The rearrangement uses TRBV4-3 and TRBJ2-7; unclear D gene. V shed 0 bases and J shed 6 bases, with 15 bases lying between them. The germline CDR1 and CDR2 sequences are LGHNA and YSLEER. This CDR3 comprises 15 residues. Here the CDR3 reads CASSQDFVRFLEQYF. CDR3 bases: TGCGCCAGCAGCCAAGATTTCGTGAGATTTCTCGAGCAGTACTTC.

The chain carries TRBV6-1 and TRBJ2-5; D possibly corresponds to TRBD1 (5 bases). The V gene lost 8 bases and the J gene lost 0 bases, with 16 bases spanning the gap. The V gene's germline CDR1 is MNHNS and CDR2 SASEGT. There are 15 residues in the CDR3. DNA of the CDR3: TGTGCCAGCTCTTCTTCGGACACGTACCAAGAGACCCAGTACTTC. It specifies CASSSSDTYQETQYF.

V usage is TRBV7-2 and J usage is TRBJ2-1; D possibly corresponds to TRBD1 (6 bases). The CDR3 is 15 amino acids. Germline V gives CDR1 SGHTA, CDR2 FQGNSA. Trimming left V 0 bases short and J 2 bases short, with 8 bases between. CDR3 residues: CASSLAGQTYNEQFF. Written as DNA, the CDR3 is TGTGCCAGCAGCTTAGCAGGACAGACCTACAATGAGCAGTTCTTC.

CDR3 sequence: CASSLKTGSTDTQYF. The CDR3 DNA follows: TGTGCCAGCAGCTTAAAAACAGGTTCCACAGATACGCAGTATTTT. The chain uses TRBV5-4 and TRBJ2-3, with a possible D match to TRBD1 (5 bases). CDR1 SGHNT and CDR2 YYREEE come from the germline V gene (reference sequence). V shed 2 bases and J shed 2 bases, with 12 bases lying between them. There are 15 residues in the CDR3.

The chain links TRBV19 to TRBJ1-2, with 8 bases matching TRBD1. The junction had 7 bases not matched to a gene; V was cut back by 6 bases and J by 4 bases. The CDR3 is made up of 14 amino acids. Looked up from germline, CDR1 is LNHDA and CDR2 is SQIVND (reference sequence). CDR3 loop: CASRGTGFPYGYTF. The DNA for the CDR3 is TGTGCCAGTAGGGGGACAGGTTTTCCCTATGGCTACACCTTC.

This chain links TRBV6-1 with TRBJ1-6; 8 positions agree with TRBD1. Germline-derived CDR1 and CDR2 are MNHNS and SASEGT. This CDR3 has 17 residues. V was pared by 1 base and J by 9 bases, with 11 bases of the junction left unmatched. CDR3 nucleotides: TGTGCCAGCAGTGAAGGCCCGCAGGGGGCGCAGGGTTCACCCCTCCACTTT. This encodes CASSEGPQGAQGSPLHF.

This sequence joins TRBV5-1 and TRBJ2-4, with TRBD2 matching over 7 bases. Germline V lookup: CDR1 SGHRS, CDR2 YFSETQ. J was trimmed by 1 base and V by 4 bases; bases with no gene match: 5. This CDR3 region has 15 residues. CDR3 bases: TGCGCCAGCAGCCCTGGGGGGGTGGCCAAAAACATTCAGTACTTC. It codes for CASSPGGVAKNIQYF.

The J gene is TRBJ2-6, the V gene TRBV18; 7 bases line up with TRBD1. The ends lost 8 bases at V and 4 bases at J; junction bases unmatched: 11. CDR1 and CDR2 (germline): KGHSH, LQKENI. The CDR3 spans 16 residues. CDR3 nucleotides: TGTGCCAGCACACTAAGAACAGGGGCCGGGGCCAACGTCCTGACTTTC. As protein: CASTLRTGAGANVLTF.

The chain is built from TRBV6-1 and TRBJ1-2; no definite D call. V lost 4 bases and J lost 6, with 24 bases in between. There are 17 residues in the CDR3. CDR1 and CDR2 from the germline V gene are MNHNS and SASEGT. The CDR3 region has the DNA TGTGCCAGCAGTGCAACGGGTCTCATGTTGGTAGAGAATGGCTACACCTTC. It specifies CASSATGLMLVENGYTF.

The chain combines TRBV5-4 with TRBJ1-6, with 8 bases identical to TRBD1. The CDR3 spans 15 residues. The V gene's germline CDR1 is SGHNT and CDR2 YYREEE (reference sequence). V was pared by 4 bases and J by 7 bases, with 7 bases of the junction left unmatched. The CDR3 region is CASSVGQGGNSPLHF. DNA for the CDR3: TGTGCCAGCAGCGTAGGACAGGGTGGAAATTCACCCCTCCACTTT.

This sequence joins TRBV4-2 and TRBJ1-3; D perhaps matches TRBD1 (6 bases). The V gene lost 0 bases and the J gene lost 3 bases, with 6 bases spanning the gap. This CDR3 spans 14 amino acids. The germline CDR1 and CDR2 sequences are LGHNA and YNFKEQ. In DNA, the CDR3 is TGTGCCAGCAGCCAAGACAGGGGTGGAAACACCATATATTTT. This translates into CASSQDRGGNTIYF.

The chain has TRBV6-5 and TRBJ2-7; 10 bases agree with TRBD2. The CDR3 is made up of 15 amino acids. Germline V gene lookup returns CDR1 MNHEY and CDR2 SVGAGI. Germline trimming cut 5 bases from V and 2 bases from J; bases unmatched to any gene: 6. The CDR3 loop reads CASSPRAGGTYEQYF. For the CDR3, the DNA is TGTGCCAGCAGTCCCAGAGCGGGGGGGACCTACGAGCAGTACTTC.

This clone was counted once. The V gene is TRBV7-8, the J gene TRBJ2-7; 8 bases are shared with TRBD2. From germline, CDR1 is SGHVS and CDR2 FQNEAQ. CDR3 length equals 14 residues. V was pared by 2 bases and J by 6 bases, with 6 bases of the junction left unmatched. CDR3 DNA: TGTGCCAGCAGCTTAACGGGGGGGCCAAGCGAGCAGTACTTC. It translates to CASSLTGGPSEQYF. Using reference TRBV7-8 and TRBJ2-7 for the parts outside the CDR3, the full variable domain is GAGVSQSPRYKVAKRGQDVALRCDPISGHVSLFWYQQALGQGPEFLTYFQNEAQLDKSGLPSDRFFAERPEGSVSTLKIQRTQQEDSAVYLCASSLTGGPSEQYFGPGTRLTVT.

This sequence joins TRBV7-9 and TRBJ2-2; 9 nucleotides line up with TRBD1. V dropped 4 bases and J dropped 6; count of bases not matched to a gene: 9. CDR1 and CDR2 (germline): SEHNR, FQNEAQ (reference sequence). CDR3 length: 16 amino acids. CDR3 in DNA: TGTGCCAGCAGCTCCGTCCCGGGACAGGGCCCCGGGGAGCTGTTTTTT. Its protein product is CASSSVPGQGPGELFF.

The V gene is TRBV19, the J gene TRBJ1-6, with a weak D call TRBD1 (5 bases). Germline V lookup: CDR1 LNHDA, CDR2 SQIVND (reference sequence). The CDR3 loop spans 13 amino acids. V was pared by 4 bases and J by 10 bases, with 11 bases between. The CDR3 reads CASSTERTSPLHF. For the CDR3, the DNA is TGTGCCAGTAGTACGGAAAGGACATCACCCCTCCACTTT. The complete variable domain, with remaining parts taken from reference TRBV19 and TRBJ1-6, reads DGGITQSPKYLFRKEGQNVTLSCEQNLNHDAMYWYRQDPGQGLRLIYYSQIVNDFQKGDIAEGYSVSREKKESFPLTVTSAQKNPTAFYLCASSTERTSPLHFGNGTRLTVT.

V is TRBV6-4 and J is TRBJ2-2, with D perhaps TRBD2 (6 bases). This CDR3 comprises 15 residues. CDR1 is MRHNA, CDR2 SNTAGT, per germline. Trimming left V 6 bases short and J 7 bases short, with 18 bases between. CDR3 amino acids: CASSTEVEGNGELFF. The CDR3 bases are TGTGCCAGCAGCACCGAGGTGGAGGGCAACGGGGAGCTGTTTTTT.

This chain uses TRBV10-1 with TRBJ2-2, with 9 bases matching TRBD1. J lost 3 bases, V lost 4 bases, and 6 bases had no gene match. The CDR3 consists of 16 residues. The germline V gene encodes CDR1 WNHNN and CDR2 SYGVQD (reference sequence). Here the CDR3 reads CASSVTGTGYTGELFF. The DNA of the CDR3 is TGCGCCAGCAGTGTGACCGGGACAGGGTACACCGGGGAGCTGTTTTTT.

The rearrangement uses TRBV5-6 and TRBJ1-1; D not certain. The CDR3 is 13 amino acids. V was trimmed by 1 base and J by 5 bases, leaving 9 bases between them. Germline loops: CDR1 SGHDT, CDR2 YYEEEE. CDR3 loop: CASSLTETTEAFF. In nucleotides, the CDR3 is TGTGCCAGCAGCTTGACCGAAACAACTGAAGCTTTCTTT.

The chain has TRBV19 and TRBJ1-6; 8 nucleotides align to TRBD1. V dropped 5 bases and J dropped 8; count of bases not matched to a gene: 14. This CDR3 contains 17 residues. CDR1 is LNHDA and CDR2 is SQIVND in the germline V gene (reference sequence). The CDR3 loop is CASSLPWLGQEDSPLHF. CDR3 nucleotides: TGTGCCAGTAGTCTCCCCTGGCTGGGACAGGAGGATTCACCCCTCCACTTT.

This clone appeared a single time. V is TRBV5-5 and J is TRBJ2-7; perhaps TRBD1 as D (6 bases). The CDR3 loop spans 13 amino acids. Trimming removed 4 bases from V and 1 base from J, with 9 bases in between. The germline CDR1 and CDR2 sequences are SGHKS and YYEKEE (reference sequence). The CDR3 loop reads CASSPGQSYEQYF. CDR3 DNA sequence: TGTGCCAGCAGCCCCGGACAGTCCTACGAGCAGTACTTC.

The chain couples TRBV23-1 to TRBJ2-2; D ambiguous. TRBV23-1 is reported as an ORF; its role is uncertain. The V and J ends lost 0 bases and 4 bases respectively, with 15 bases between them. CDR3 length: 17 amino acids. This CDR3 is CASSQSSRVGFTGELFF. CDR3 bases: TGCGCCAGCAGTCAATCGTCCCGGGTGGGTTTCACCGGGGAGCTGTTTTTT.

The V and J genes are TRBV5-6 and TRBJ2-5; 11 bases line up with TRBD2. The CDR3 loop spans 15 amino acids. The trim removed 3 bases at V and 2 bases at J, leaving 3 bases unmatched. The V gene's germline CDR1 is SGHDT and CDR2 YYEEEE. This chain's CDR3 is CASSSIAGGQETQYF. The CDR3 DNA is TGTGCCAGCAGCTCAATAGCGGGGGGGCAAGAGACCCAGTACTTC.

This clone has just one count. The rearrangement uses TRBV5-4 and TRBJ2-6; 8 bases map to TRBD2. Germline-derived CDR1 and CDR2 are SGHNT and YYREEE (reference sequence). The CDR3 totals 19 residues. Losses at the gene ends were 0 bases for V and 0 bases for J; bases not matched to a gene: 8. CDR3 DNA sequence: TGTGCCAGCAGCTTGGGGAAAGCGGGGGTTCTCTCTGGGGCCAACGTCCTGACTTTC. It codes for CASSLGKAGVLSGANVLTF.